Listed below are T cell receptor beta chains from one sample, sequenced in a study of OX40 agonist ivuxolimab in advanced cancers. This table comes from immunoSEQ multiplex PCR, and its TCRdb copy is limited to in-frame clones, with some not included. The data hold over 75,000 clones, with 85% to 95% observed a single time. The sample was CD4+ or CD8+ T cells sorted from blood, taken in a trial of the OX40 agonist ivuxolimab. These receptors all come from an adult with an advanced solid tumor such as melanoma, head and neck, liver or kidney cancer. Each CDR3 is given with its conserved first and last residue. The D gene is left open where the match is weak. Size values are once, few and many counts, or a class for expanded clones, and some rows have none.

abundance | j_gene | v_gene | d_gene | CDR3aa | CDR3nt
. | TRBJ2-1 | TRBV5-1 | . | CASNDGGSYNEQFF | TGCGCCAGCAACGACGGTGGCTCCTACAATGAGCAGTTCTTC
. | TRBJ1-2 | TRBV7-9 | TRBD1 | CASTLEGQVYYGYTF | TGTGCCAGCACCCTAGAAGGACAGGTCTACTATGGCTACACCTTC
. | TRBJ2-5 | TRBV19 | TRBD2 | CASNAGTSVETQYF | TGTGCCAGCAATGCCGGGACTAGCGTTGAGACCCAGTACTTC
. | TRBJ2-7 | TRBV10-1 | . | CASTPAGASEQYF | TGCGCCAGCACCCCGGCAGGGGCCTCCGAGCAGTACTTC
. | TRBJ2-4 | TRBV11-3 | . | CASSVKNIQYF | TGTGCCAGCAGCGTTAAAAACATTCAGTACTTC
. | TRBJ2-1 | TRBV4-1 | TRBD2 | CASSRYRREGNEQFF | TGCGCCAGCAGCCGGTATCGGCGGGAGGGCAATGAGCAGTTCTTC
. | TRBJ2-6 | TRBV25-1 | . | CASTPSGGRTGANVLTF | TGTGCCAGCACCCCGAGTGGGGGGCGAACTGGGGCCAACGTCCTGACTTTC
. | TRBJ2-2 | TRBV5-1 | . | CASRRQVDTGELFF | TGCGCCAGCAGAAGACAGGTGGACACCGGGGAGCTGTTTTTT
. | TRBJ1-2 | TRBV27 | . | CASSPRTSTPYGYTF | TGTGCCAGCAGTCCCCGGACATCAACCCCCTATGGCTACACCTTC
. | TRBJ2-1 | TRBV12-2 | . | CASRLRDYPVCGQFF | TGTGCAAGTCGTCTCCGGGACTACCCTGTATGTGGGCAGTTCTTC
. | TRBJ2-1 | TRBV7-2 | TRBD1 | CASTKDRGPYNEQFF | TGTGCCAGCACCAAAGACAGGGGCCCCTACAATGAGCAGTTCTTC
. | TRBJ2-3 | TRBV7-2 | TRBD1 | CASSFRQGYTDTQYF | TGTGCCAGCAGCTTTAGACAGGGATACACAGATACGCAGTATTTT
once | TRBJ2-2 | TRBV7-9 | . | CASSILWELFF | TGTGCCAGCAGCATCCTCTGGGAGCTGTTTTTT
. | TRBJ2-1 | TRBV5-1 | TRBD1 | CASSLGTGSYNEQFF | TGCGCCAGCAGCTTGGGGACAGGCTCCTACAATGAGCAGTTCTTC
. | TRBJ2-3 | TRBV11-3 | . | CASSLVGASDTQYF | TGTGCCAGCAGCTTAGTCGGGGCCTCAGATACGCAGTATTTT
. | TRBJ2-3 | TRBV10-1 | . | CASSESGRSTDTQYF | TGCGCCAGCAGTGAGTCGGGTCGTAGCACAGATACGCAGTATTTT
. | TRBJ1-5 | TRBV5-6 | TRBD1 | CASSLTGEGNQPQHF | TGTGCCAGCAGCTTAACAGGGGAAGGGAATCAGCCCCAGCATTTT
. | TRBJ1-1 | TRBV19 | . | CASSTRGDTEAFF | TGTGCCAGTAGTACTCGGGGGGACACTGAAGCTTTCTTT
. | TRBJ2-7 | TRBV11-3 | TRBD1 | CASSIVTGTGSYEQYF | TGTGCCAGCAGCATCGTCACCGGGACAGGGAGTTACGAGCAGTACTTC
. | TRBJ2-7 | TRBV28 | . | CASSSLGLEQYF | TGTGCCAGCAGTTCCCTAGGTCTCGAGCAGTACTTC
. | TRBJ1-4 | TRBV28 | . | CASRTTGASNEKLFF | TGTGCCAGCAGAACCACAGGAGCATCTAATGAAAAACTGTTTTTT
. | TRBJ1-4 | TRBV27 | TRBD1 | CASSSNRGAEKLFF | TGTGCCAGCAGTTCAAACAGGGGTGCTGAAAAACTGTTTTTT
. | TRBJ1-2 | TRBV30 | . | CAWSVRFLTGYTF | TGTGCCTGGAGTGTACGATTTTTAACTGGCTACACCTTC
. | TRBJ1-2 | TRBV7-8 | TRBD1 | CASSPIDRGRSYTF | TGTGCCAGCAGCCCGATAGACAGGGGCAGAAGCTACACCTTC
. | TRBJ1-3 | TRBV11-3 | . | CASSLDPAGGNTIYF | TGTGCCAGCAGCTTAGATCCGGCAGGGGGAAACACCATATATTTT
. | TRBJ2-3 | TRBV11-3 | . | CASSPAAITDTQYF | TGTGCCAGCAGCCCCGCGGCAATCACAGATACGCAGTATTTT
. | TRBJ1-5 | TRBV28 | . | CASSLLGRTHSNQPQHF | TGTGCCAGCAGTTTATTAGGCAGGACCCATAGCAATCAGCCCCAGCATTTT
. | TRBJ2-7 | TRBV7-2 | . | CASSQNPPPEYF | TGTGCCAGCAGCCAGAATCCCCCCCCGGAGTACTTC
. | TRBJ1-6 | TRBV7-2 | . | CASSFIAGGSSPLHF | TGTGCCAGCAGCTTCATCGCCGGGGGGAGCTCACCCCTCCACTTT